This T cell receptor (beta chain) was profiled in a study of T-cell memory formation after mild COVID-19. Study as a whole: TCR clustering was largely donor specific.

A single record per CDR3 protein comes from TCRdb applying MiXCR to the 5' RACE reads. The table lists about 110,000 distinct CDR3 sequences, roughly a sixth of them singletons. Findings and limits, study-wide: The CD4+ clones that contracted clustered mainly within CM and EM, and the CD8+ clones concentrated in EMRA. Whereas later expanders leaned CD4+, clones contracting day 15 to 85 showed a balanced CD4/CD8 makeup. The appearance of some responding clones in pre-infection memory suggested that cross-reactive memory joined.

V was pared by 2 bases and J by 2 bases, with 10 bases between. This CDR3 has 14 residues. Germline loops: CDR1 SGHRS, CDR2 YFSETQ. This clonotype was observed a handful of times. Antigen: not known. Sequenced sample: PBMCs or a T cell subset sorted from them (not recorded which). V usage is TRBV5-1 and J usage is TRBJ2-5; tentative D call: TRBD1 (5 bases). The source is a man between 18 and 35 years old who had mild COVID-19 (a few samples of this study predate the infection). Cell type and time point are not known. CDR3 residues: CASSFQGDQETQYF. Written as DNA, the CDR3 is TGCGCCAGCAGCTTCCAAGGGGATCAAGAGACCCAGTACTTC.